Listed here are 18 T cell receptor beta chains from one sample, sequenced in a study of T cell repertoires in cytomegalovirus infection. One entry per CDR3 protein results from TCRdb running MiXCR on the reads. The data contain around 450,000 distinct CDR3 sequences, about 33% of them seen just once; the ten biggest clones take up about 13%. The sample taken for sequencing was PBMCs. The receptors derive from a human donor in good health (CMV status not recorded). Some clones in this sample may be carry-over from other donors' samples.

The V and J genes are TRBV6-2 or TRBV6-3 and TRBJ2-2; no clear D. Germline CDR1 and CDR2: MNHEY and SVGEGT. The germline V and J ends were trimmed by 6 bases and 3 bases, with 5 bases remaining between them. The CDR3 runs to 12 residues. CDR3 bases: TGTGCCAGCAGACATGACACCGGGGAGCTGTTTTTT. This codes for CASRHDTGELFF.

This clonotype was detected only a few times. The chain employs TRBV7-9 and TRBJ1-1; 8 nucleotides align to TRBD1. Germline CDR1 is SEHNR and CDR2 is FQNEAQ (reference sequence). V was pared by 5 bases and J by 0 bases, with 5 bases of the junction left unmatched. The CDR3 consists of 15 residues. The CDR3 nucleotides read TGTGCCAGCAGCGCCGGACAGGGTTTGAACACTGAAGCTTTCTTT. Amino acids: CASSAGQGLNTEAFF.

In its sample, this clonotype was seen many times. The chain carries TRBV10-3 and TRBJ1-5; D remains ambiguous. The CDR3 consists of 19 residues. CDR1 is ENHRY and CDR2 is SYGVKD in the germline V gene. Trimming removed 8 bases at V and 1 base at J, with 27 bases between. The CDR3 loop is CAIRNCAVGVPFSNQPQHF. The CDR3 coding sequence is TGTGCCATCCGTAATTGCGCCGTCGGGGTCCCCTTCAGCAATCAGCCCCAGCATTTT.

In nucleotides, the CDR3 is TGTGCCACTACCGGCGGTCCTAGCACAGATACGCAGTATTTT. Its protein is CATTGGPSTDTQYF. The rearrangement links TRBV19 to TRBJ2-3; D unclear. Germline CDR1 LNHDA, CDR2 SQIVND (reference sequence). The CDR3 is made up of 14 amino acids. V shed 10 bases and J shed 0 bases, with 14 bases lying between them.

The chain carries TRBV4-1 and TRBJ1-4; D gene ambiguous. V dropped 3 bases and J dropped 8 bases, with 19 bases sitting between them. Germline-derived CDR1 and CDR2 are MGHRA and YSYEKL. The CDR3 spans 16 residues. The CDR3 DNA reads as TGCGCCAGCAGCCAGCTCCTCGCACCGGAGTTAGAAAAACTGTTTTTT. This gives the protein CASSQLLAPELEKLFF.

The gene calls are TRBV3-1 and TRBJ1-2; D ambiguous. Trimming stripped 5 bases from V and 4 bases from J, with 14 bases between. In germline, CDR1 is LGHDT, CDR2 YNNKEL (reference sequence). This CDR3 is 14 amino acids long. The DNA for the CDR3 is TGTGCCAGCAGCGAACACGCTATTTCCTATGGCTACACCTTC. Residues: CASSEHAISYGYTF.

The gene calls are TRBV6-2 or TRBV6-3 and TRBJ1-1, with 9 bases identical to TRBD1. The CDR3 has 12 residues. The trim removed 8 bases at V and 5 bases at J, leaving 3 bases unmatched. Germline V lookup: CDR1 MNHEY, CDR2 SVGEGT. In DNA, the CDR3 is TGTGCCAGCGACAGGGGGGGAACTGAAGCTTTCTTT. Translated: CASDRGGTEAFF.

This clonotype appeared a single time. Mismatch with germline at one junction end may stem from a read error. The chain employs TRBV7-2 and TRBJ1-3, with TRBD1 matching over 8 bases. CDR1 SGHTA and CDR2 FQGNSA come from the germline V gene. The CDR3 loop spans 16 amino acids. CDR3 DNA sequence: TGTGCCAGCGGCTTAGTGGGACAGGCTACTGGAAACACCATATATTTT. It yields the protein CASGLVGQATGNTIYF. Based on the CDR3 plus reference TRBV7-2 and TRBJ1-3, the full variable domain is GAGVSQSPSNKVTEKGKDVELRCDPISGHTALYWYRQSLGQGLEFLIYFQGNSAPDKSGLPSDRFSAERTGGSVSTLTIQRTQQEDSAVYLCASGLVGQATGNTIYFGEGSWLTVV.

This clonotype was found a few times. The chain combines TRBV2 with TRBJ2-1, with TRBD1 matching over 8 bases. This CDR3 contains 14 residues. The ends lost 6 bases at V and 3 bases at J; junction bases unmatched: 4. Germline V gene lookup returns CDR1 SNHLY and CDR2 FYNNEI. DNA for the CDR3: TGTGCCAGCAGCGGGACAGGTTACTACAATGAGCAGTTCTTC. This sequence encodes CASSGTGYYNEQFF.

This clonotype was detected a few times. This chain joins TRBV12-3 or TRBV12-4 and TRBJ2-2; TRBD1 matches 7 bases. V dropped 4 bases and J dropped 6; count of bases not matched to a gene: 5. The CDR3 extends over 14 amino acids. Here the CDR3 DNA reads TGTGCCAGCAGTTCAGGGGGTCTAGCCGGGGAGCTGTTTTTT. Its translation: CASSSGGLAGELFF.

Concerning this clonotype: The junction and the germline gene differ at one end; a read error may be behind it. The chain is built from TRBV7-2 and TRBJ2-3; D perhaps matches TRBD1 (6 bases). The germline CDR1 and CDR2 sequences are SGHTA and FQGNSA. The CDR3 sequence is 12 residues long. The CDR3 loop reads CASSNRVSKQFF. CDR3 nucleotides: TGTGCCAGCAGCAACAGGGTCAGTAAGCAGTTTTTT. Full variable domain (rest looked up from reference TRBV7-2 and TRBJ2-3): GAGVSQSPSNKVTEKGKDVELRCDPISGHTALYWYRQSLGQGLEFLIYFQGNSAPDKSGLPSDRFSAERTGGSVSTLTIQRTQQEDSAVYLCASSNRVSKQFFGPGTRLTVL.

This chain connects TRBV19 to TRBJ2-5; the D gene is possibly TRBD1 (7 bases). This CDR3 comprises 19 residues. V lost 7 bases and J lost 3, with 30 bases in between. Per the germline V gene, CDR1 is LNHDA and CDR2 is SQIVND (reference sequence). CDR3 DNA: TGTGCCAGTACCATGGGGGAGACTCAGGGGGGCCTTCGTAAAGAGACCCAGTACTTC. Translated, it gives CASTMGETQGGLRKETQYF.

Comment on this clonotype: A much more abundant neighbour one base away suggests this may be a read error. Since the CDR3 does not end with the conserved phenylalanine or tryptophan, this likely comes from a read error. V and J are TRBV6-1 and TRBJ2-4; TRBD1 agrees at 7 bases. The germline V gene encodes CDR1 MNHNS and CDR2 SASEGT. With 8 bases clipped from V and 3 bases from J, the junction kept 4 bases outside the gene matches. The CDR3 consists of 13 residues. CDR3 coding DNA: TGTGCCAGCGTAGGGACAGACAAAAACATTCAGTACTTA. As protein: CASVGTDKNIQYL.

This clonotype was seen a few times. The J gene is TRBJ2-1, the V gene TRBV2; D is ambiguous. The CDR3 length is 14 residues. The ends were cut back, 7 bases at V and 2 bases at J, with 12 bases in the middle. Germline V gene sequence: CDR1 SNHLY, CDR2 FYNNEI. The CDR3 sequence is CASNSQTTYNEQFF. The CDR3 region has the DNA TGTGCCAGCAACAGTCAGACCACCTACAATGAGCAGTTCTTC.

The CDR3 protein is CASAITGTTGELFF. The CDR3 DNA sequence: TGTGCCAGCGCCATCACAGGGACCACCGGGGAGCTGTTTTTT. The chain links TRBV7-7 to TRBJ2-2, with a possible D match to TRBD1 (6 bases). V was trimmed by 8 bases and J by 4 bases, leaving 14 bases between them. Germline loops: CDR1 SSHAT, CDR2 FNYEAQ (reference sequence). This CDR3 has 14 residues. Full variable domain (rest looked up from reference TRBV7-7 and TRBJ2-2): GAGVSQSPRYKVTKRGQDVTLRCDPISSHATLYWYQQALGQGPEFLTYFNYEAQPDKSGLPSDRFSAERPEGSISTLTIQRTEQRDSAMYRCASAITGTTGELFFGEGSRLTVL.

This clonotype appeared a few times. The J gene is TRBJ1-4, the V gene TRBV11-2; no clear D gene. V lost 4 bases, J lost 4 bases, and 25 bases lay in between. This CDR3 spans 19 amino acids. Germline V CDR1 and CDR2: SGHAT, FQNNGV. The CDR3 DNA follows: TGTGCCAGCAGCTCCGAGCCGGTCTCGACCCGGATAAATAATGAAAAACTGTTTTTT. Protein sequence: CASSSEPVSTRINNEKLFF.

The table lists this clonotype with a few counts. The chain is built from TRBV27 and TRBJ1-6, with 7 positions matching TRBD1. The ends lost 4 bases at V and 8 bases at J; junction bases unmatched: 11. The CDR3 is 16 residues long. Germline loops: CDR1 MNHEY, CDR2 SMNVEV (reference sequence). The chain's CDR3 is CASSSWAPGGDSPLHF. CDR3 nucleotides: TGTGCCAGCAGTTCATGGGCCCCAGGGGGGGATTCACCCCTCCACTTT.

This clonotype was counted ten times or more. The chain combines TRBV12-3 or TRBV12-4 with TRBJ2-7; D may be TRBD2 (6 bases). The germline V and J ends were trimmed by 7 bases and 5 bases, with 9 bases remaining between them. The CDR3 totals 11 residues. The CDR3: CASTRGHEQYF. The CDR3 coding sequence is TGTGCCAGCACGCGGGGCCACGAGCAGTACTTC.